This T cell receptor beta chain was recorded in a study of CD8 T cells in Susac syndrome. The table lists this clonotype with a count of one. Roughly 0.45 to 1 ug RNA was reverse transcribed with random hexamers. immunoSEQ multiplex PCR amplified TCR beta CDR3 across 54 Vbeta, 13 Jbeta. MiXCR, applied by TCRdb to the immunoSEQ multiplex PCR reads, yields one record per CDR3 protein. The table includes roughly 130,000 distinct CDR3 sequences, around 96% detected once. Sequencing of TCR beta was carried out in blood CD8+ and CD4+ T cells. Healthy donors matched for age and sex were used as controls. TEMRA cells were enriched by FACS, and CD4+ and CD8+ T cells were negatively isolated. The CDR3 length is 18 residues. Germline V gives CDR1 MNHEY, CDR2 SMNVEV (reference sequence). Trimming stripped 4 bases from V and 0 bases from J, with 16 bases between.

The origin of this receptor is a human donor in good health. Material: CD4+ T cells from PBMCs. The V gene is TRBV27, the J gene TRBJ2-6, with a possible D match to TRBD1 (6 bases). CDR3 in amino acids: CASSSYRASNSGANVLTF. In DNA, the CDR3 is TGTGCCAGCAGTTCTTACAGGGCTAGTAACTCTGGGGCCAACGTCCTGACTTTC.